What follows describes a single TCR beta chain. The antigen is not known. The PCR was carried out with 60 Vbeta primers and 13 Jbeta primers. Profiling relied on immunoSEQ multiplex PCR, and the TCRdb table lists in-frame clones only, not all of them. Among 170,000 or so clones listed, approximately 80% were seen once. The data were taken from a study of cytomegalovirus exposure and HLA in healthy donors. The study's findings and limits: Within an earlier analysis, most TCR beta V segments proved productive either about 87% or about 30% of the time. Trimming of TCR beta V- and J-genes showed a link, identified in a later analysis, to a missense DCLRE1C variant.

The sequence came from a man aged 55 to 69 in good health and CMV-seronegative. Specimen: PBMCs.

The CDR3 here is CASSISGSYEQYF. DNA of the CDR3: TGTGCCAGTAGTATCTCCGGGTCCTACGAGCAGTACTTC. This chain connects TRBV19 to TRBJ2-7, with D unresolved. The germline V gene encodes CDR1 LNHDA and CDR2 SQIVND (reference sequence). The CDR3 is 13 residues long. V was pared by 3 bases and J by 1 base, with 7 bases between.